This TCR beta chain was recovered during a study of T cells in Graves' hyperthyroidism and ophthalmopathy. For the study at large: Peripheral blood was secured at the point of initial diagnosis, before any treatment. Study-wide points: Model-based prediction identified ophthalmopathy a median about 7 months prior to its onset.

This clonotype was seen a few times. The antigen remains undetermined. Germline V gene data show CDR1 as MDHEN and CDR2 as SYDVKM. This CDR3 comprises 14 residues. V gave up 6 bases and J gave up 4 bases; unmatched junction bases: 7. From RNA transcripts, TCR beta CDR3 regions were amplified. During a first-round RT-PCR of the TCR CDR3, the HTBI primer set was used. TCRdb analysed the multiplex PCR reads with MiXCR anew, one entry per CDR3 protein. Of a few hundred thousand distinct CDR3 sequences listed, about a sixth are singletons. The authors obtained PBMCs from roughly 9.7 ml of fresh peripheral blood.

The V gene is TRBV28, the J gene TRBJ2-7; TRBD1 agrees at 9 bases. Sample: blood. This clonotype was obtained from a woman between 40 and 55 years old with Graves' ophthalmopathy. Here the CDR3 reads CASRRTGGGYEQYF. CDR3 in DNA: TGTGCCAGCAGGAGAACAGGGGGCGGGTACGAGCAGTACTTC. The variable domain in full, with the rest retrieved from reference TRBV28 and TRBJ2-7, is DVKVTQSSRYLVKRTGEKVFLECVQDMDHENMFWYRQDPGLGLRLIYFSYDVKMKEKGDIPEGYSVSREKKERFSLILESASTNQTSMYLCASRRTGGGYEQYFGPGTRLTVT.